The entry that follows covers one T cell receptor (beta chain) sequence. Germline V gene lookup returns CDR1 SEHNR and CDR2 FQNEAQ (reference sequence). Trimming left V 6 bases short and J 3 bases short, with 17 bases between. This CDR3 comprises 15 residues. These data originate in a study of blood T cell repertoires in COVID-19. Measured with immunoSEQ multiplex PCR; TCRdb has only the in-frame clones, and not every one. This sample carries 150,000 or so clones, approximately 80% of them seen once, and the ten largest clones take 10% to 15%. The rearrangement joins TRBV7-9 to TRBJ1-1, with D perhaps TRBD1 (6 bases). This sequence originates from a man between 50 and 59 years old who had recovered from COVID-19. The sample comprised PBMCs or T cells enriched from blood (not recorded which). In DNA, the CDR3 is TGTGCCAGCAGAGCTCAAGGACAGCCGTACACTGAAGCTTTCTTT. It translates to CASRAQGQPYTEAFF. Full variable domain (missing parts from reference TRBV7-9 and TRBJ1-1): DTGVSQNPRHKITKRGQNVTFRCDPISEHNRLYWYRQTLGQGPEFLTYFQNEAQLEKSRLLSDRFSAERPKGSFSTLEIQRTEQGDSAMYLCASRAQGQPYTEAFFGQGTRLTVV.